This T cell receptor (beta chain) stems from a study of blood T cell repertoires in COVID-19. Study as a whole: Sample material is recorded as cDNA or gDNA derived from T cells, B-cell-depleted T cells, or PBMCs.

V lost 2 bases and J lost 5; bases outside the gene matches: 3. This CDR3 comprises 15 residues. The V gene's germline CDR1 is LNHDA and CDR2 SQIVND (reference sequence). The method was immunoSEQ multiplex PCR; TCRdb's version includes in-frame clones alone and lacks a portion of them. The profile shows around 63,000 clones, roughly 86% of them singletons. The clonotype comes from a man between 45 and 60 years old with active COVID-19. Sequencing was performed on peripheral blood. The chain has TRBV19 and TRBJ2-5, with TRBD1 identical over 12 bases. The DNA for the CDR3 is TGTGCCAGTAGTATAAGGGGACAGGGGGCGGAGACCCAGTACTTC. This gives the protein CASSIRGQGAETQYF.